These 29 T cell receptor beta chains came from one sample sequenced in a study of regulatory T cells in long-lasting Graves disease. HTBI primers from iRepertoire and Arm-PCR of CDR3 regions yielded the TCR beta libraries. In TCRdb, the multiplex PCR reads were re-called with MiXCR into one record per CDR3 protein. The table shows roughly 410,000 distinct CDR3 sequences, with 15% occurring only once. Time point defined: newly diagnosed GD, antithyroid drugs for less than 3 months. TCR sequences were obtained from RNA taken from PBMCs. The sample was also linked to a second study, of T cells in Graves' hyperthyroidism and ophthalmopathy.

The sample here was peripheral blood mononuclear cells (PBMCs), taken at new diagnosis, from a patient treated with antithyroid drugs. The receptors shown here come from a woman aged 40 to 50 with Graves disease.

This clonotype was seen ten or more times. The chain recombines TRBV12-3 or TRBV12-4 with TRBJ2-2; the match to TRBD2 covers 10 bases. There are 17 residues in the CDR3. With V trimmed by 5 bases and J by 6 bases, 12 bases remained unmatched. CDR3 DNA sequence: TGTGCCAGCAGTCCCGATTCTAGCGGGAGTCGGTCCGGGGAGCTGTTTTTT. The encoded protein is CASSPDSSGSRSGELFF.

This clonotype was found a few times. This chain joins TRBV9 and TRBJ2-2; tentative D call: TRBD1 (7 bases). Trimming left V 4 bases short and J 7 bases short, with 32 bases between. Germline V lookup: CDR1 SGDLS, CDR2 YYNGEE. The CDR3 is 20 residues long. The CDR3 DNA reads TGTGCCAGCAGCACTCCAATCAGGGGGTCGGGAGCAGGGTCCGGCGGGGAGCTGTTTTTT. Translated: CASSTPIRGSGAGSGGELFF.

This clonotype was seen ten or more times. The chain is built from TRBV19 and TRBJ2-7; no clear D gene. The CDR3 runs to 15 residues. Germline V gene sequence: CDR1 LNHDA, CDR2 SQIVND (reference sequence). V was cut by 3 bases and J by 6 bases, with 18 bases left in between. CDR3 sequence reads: CASSIKAELMGEQYF. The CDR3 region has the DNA TGTGCCAGTAGTATTAAGGCGGAATTAATGGGCGAGCAGTACTTC. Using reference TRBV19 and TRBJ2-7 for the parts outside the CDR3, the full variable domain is DGGITQSPKYLFRKEGQNVTLSCEQNLNHDAMYWYRQDPGQGLRLIYYSQIVNDFQKGDIAEGYSVSREKKESFPLTVTSAQKNPTAFYLCASSIKAELMGEQYFGPGTRLTVT.

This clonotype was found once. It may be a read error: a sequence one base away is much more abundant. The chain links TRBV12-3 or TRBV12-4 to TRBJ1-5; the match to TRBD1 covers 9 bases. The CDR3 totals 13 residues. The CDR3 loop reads CACSSGQGQPQHF. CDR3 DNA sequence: TGTGCCTGCAGTTCGGGACAGGGTCAGCCCCAGCATTTT.

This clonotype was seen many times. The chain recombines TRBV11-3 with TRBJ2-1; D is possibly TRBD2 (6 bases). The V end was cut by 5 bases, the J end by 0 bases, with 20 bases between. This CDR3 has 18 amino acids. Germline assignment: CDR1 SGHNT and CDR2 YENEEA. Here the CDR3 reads CASSDGDVYGSSYNEQFF. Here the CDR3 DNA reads TGTGCCAGCAGCGACGGAGATGTTTACGGGAGCTCCTACAATGAGCAGTTCTTC.

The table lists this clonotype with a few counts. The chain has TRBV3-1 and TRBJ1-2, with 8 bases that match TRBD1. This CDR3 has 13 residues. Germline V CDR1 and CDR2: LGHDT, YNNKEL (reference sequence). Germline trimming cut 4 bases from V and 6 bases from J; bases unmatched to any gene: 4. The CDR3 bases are TGTGCCAGCAGCCGCCGACAGGGGAATGGCTACACCTTC. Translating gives CASSRRQGNGYTF. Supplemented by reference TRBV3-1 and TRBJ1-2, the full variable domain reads DTAVSQTPKYLVTQMGNDKSIKCEQNLGHDTMYWYKQDSKKFLKIMFSYNNKELIINETVPNRFSPKSPDKAHLNLHINSLELGDSAVYFCASSRRQGNGYTFGSGTRLTVV.

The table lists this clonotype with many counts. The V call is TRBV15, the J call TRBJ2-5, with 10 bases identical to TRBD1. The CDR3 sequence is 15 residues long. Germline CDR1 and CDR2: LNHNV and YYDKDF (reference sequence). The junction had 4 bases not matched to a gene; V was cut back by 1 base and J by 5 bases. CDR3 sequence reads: CATSRARDRGETQYF. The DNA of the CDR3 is TGTGCCACCAGCAGAGCCCGGGACAGGGGCGAGACCCAGTACTTC.

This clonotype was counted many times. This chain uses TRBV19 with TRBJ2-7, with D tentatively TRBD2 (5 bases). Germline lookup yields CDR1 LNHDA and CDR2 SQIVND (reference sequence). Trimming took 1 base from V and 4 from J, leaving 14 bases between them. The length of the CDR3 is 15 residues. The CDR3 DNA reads TGTGCCAGTAGTATAGTCGACCGAAGCGGTTACGAGCAGTACTTC. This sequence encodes CASSIVDRSGYEQYF.

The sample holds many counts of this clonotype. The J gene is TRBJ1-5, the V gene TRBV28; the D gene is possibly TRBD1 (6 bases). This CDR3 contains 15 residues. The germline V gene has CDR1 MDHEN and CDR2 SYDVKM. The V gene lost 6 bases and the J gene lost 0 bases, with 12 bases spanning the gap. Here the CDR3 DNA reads TGTGCCAGCAGGGAACAGGGACATAGCAATCAGCCCCAGCATTTT. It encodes CASREQGHSNQPQHF. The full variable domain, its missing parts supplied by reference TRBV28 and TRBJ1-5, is DVKVTQSSRYLVKRTGEKVFLECVQDMDHENMFWYRQDPGLGLRLIYFSYDVKMKEKGDIPEGYSVSREKKERFSLILESASTNQTSMYLCASREQGHSNQPQHFGDGTRLSIL.

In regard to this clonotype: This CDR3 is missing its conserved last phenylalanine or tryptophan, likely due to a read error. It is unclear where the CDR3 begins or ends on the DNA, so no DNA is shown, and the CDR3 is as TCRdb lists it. The CDR3 sequence is CASSLAWERAG. The genes are TRBV11-2 and TRBJ2-7; TRBD2 is the table's D call and was not checked against the DNA. Germline lookup yields CDR1 SGHAT and CDR2 FQNNGV. The CDR3 spans 11 residues, counting both ends.

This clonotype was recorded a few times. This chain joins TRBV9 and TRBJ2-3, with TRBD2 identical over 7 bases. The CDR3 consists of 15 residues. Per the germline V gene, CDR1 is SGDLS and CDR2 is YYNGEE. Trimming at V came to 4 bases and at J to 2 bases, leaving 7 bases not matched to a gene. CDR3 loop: CASSLGGTATDTQYF. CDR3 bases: TGTGCCAGCAGCTTGGGGGGGACGGCCACAGATACGCAGTATTTT.

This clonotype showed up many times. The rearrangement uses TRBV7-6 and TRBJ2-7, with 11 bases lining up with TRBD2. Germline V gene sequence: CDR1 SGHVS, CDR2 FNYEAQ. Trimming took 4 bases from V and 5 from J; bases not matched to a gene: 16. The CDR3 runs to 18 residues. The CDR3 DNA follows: TGTGCCAGCAGCTCCGGCGGTAGCGGGAGGGTTTTATCGGACGAGCAGTACTTC. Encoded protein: CASSSGGSGRVLSDEQYF.

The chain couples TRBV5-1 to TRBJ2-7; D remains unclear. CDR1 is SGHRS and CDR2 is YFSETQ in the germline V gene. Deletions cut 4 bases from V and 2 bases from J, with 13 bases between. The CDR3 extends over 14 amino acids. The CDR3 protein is CASSPLPPAYEQYF. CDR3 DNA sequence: TGCGCCAGCAGCCCTCTACCACCAGCCTACGAGCAGTACTTC.

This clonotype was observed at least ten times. DNA of the CDR3: TGTGCCACCAGTGGATCAGGGCTAGCCTACAATGAGCAGTTCTTC. It yields the protein CATSGSGLAYNEQFF. The chain joins TRBV24-1 to TRBJ2-1, with TRBD1 as a possible D gene (5 bases). V was trimmed by 5 bases and J by 2 bases, leaving 12 bases between them. Germline lookup yields CDR1 KGHDR and CDR2 SFDVKD. The CDR3 loop spans 15 amino acids.

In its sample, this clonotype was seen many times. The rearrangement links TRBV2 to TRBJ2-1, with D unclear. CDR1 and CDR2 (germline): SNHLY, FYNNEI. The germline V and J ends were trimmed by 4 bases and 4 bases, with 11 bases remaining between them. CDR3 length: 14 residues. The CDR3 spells CASSALPLYNEQFF. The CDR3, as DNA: TGTGCCAGCAGTGCACTCCCCTTGTACAATGAGCAGTTCTTC.

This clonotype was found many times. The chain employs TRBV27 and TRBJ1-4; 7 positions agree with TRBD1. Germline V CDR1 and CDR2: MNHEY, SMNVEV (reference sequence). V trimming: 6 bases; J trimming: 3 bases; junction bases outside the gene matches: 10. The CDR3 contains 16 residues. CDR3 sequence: CASSPGQVVPNEKLFF. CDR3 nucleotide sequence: TGTGCCAGCAGCCCAGGACAGGTCGTACCTAATGAAAAACTGTTTTTT.

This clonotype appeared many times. This CDR3 is CAWSLQGFSGNTIYF. The CDR3 DNA follows: TGTGCCTGGAGTCTACAGGGCTTCTCTGGAAACACCATATATTTT. This chain connects TRBV30 to TRBJ1-3, with a possible D match to TRBD1 (6 bases). Per the germline V gene, CDR1 is GTSNPN and CDR2 is SVGIG (reference sequence). Deletions cut 2 bases from V and 0 bases from J, with 11 bases between. The CDR3 has 15 amino acids. The full variable domain, its missing parts supplied by reference TRBV30 and TRBJ1-3, is SQTIHQWPATLVQPVGSPLSLECTVEGTSNPNLYWYRQAAGRGLQLLFYSVGIGQISSEVPQNLSASRPQDRQFILSSKKLLLSDSGFYLCAWSLQGFSGNTIYFGEGSWLTVV.

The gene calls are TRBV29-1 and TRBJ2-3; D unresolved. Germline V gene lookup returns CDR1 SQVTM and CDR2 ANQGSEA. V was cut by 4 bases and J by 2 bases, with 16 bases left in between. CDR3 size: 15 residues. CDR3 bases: TGCAGCGTTGTGTCACCAGGTGGTTCCACAGATACGCAGTATTTT. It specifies CSVVSPGGSTDTQYF.

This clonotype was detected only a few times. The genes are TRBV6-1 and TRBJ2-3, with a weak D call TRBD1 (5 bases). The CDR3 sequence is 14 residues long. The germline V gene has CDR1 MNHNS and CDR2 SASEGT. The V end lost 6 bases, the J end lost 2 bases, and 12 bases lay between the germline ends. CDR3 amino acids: CASSPVGPTDTQYF. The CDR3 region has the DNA TGTGCCAGCAGCCCCGTGGGGCCCACAGATACGCAGTATTTT.

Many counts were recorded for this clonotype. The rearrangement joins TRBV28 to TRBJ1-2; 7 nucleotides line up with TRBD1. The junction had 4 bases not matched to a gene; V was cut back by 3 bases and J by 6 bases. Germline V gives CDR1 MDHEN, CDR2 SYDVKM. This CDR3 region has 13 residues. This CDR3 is CASSLRGTDGYTF. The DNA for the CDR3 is TGTGCCAGCAGTTTGCGAGGGACAGATGGCTACACCTTC.

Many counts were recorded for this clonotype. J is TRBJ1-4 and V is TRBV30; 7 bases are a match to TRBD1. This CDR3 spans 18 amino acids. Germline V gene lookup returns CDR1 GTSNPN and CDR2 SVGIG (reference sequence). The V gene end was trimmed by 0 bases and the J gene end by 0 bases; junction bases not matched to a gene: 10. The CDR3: CAWSVPPGQLATNEKLFF. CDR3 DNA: TGTGCCTGGAGTGTACCTCCGGGACAGTTAGCAACTAATGAAAAACTGTTTTTT.

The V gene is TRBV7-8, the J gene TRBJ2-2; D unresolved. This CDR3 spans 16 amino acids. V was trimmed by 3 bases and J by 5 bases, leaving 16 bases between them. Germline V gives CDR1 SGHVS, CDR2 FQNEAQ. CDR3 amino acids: CASSFSTVSITGELFF. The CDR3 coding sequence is TGTGCCAGCAGCTTTTCGACCGTATCAATTACCGGGGAGCTGTTTTTT. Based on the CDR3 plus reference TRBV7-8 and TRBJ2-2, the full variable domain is GAGVSQSPRYKVAKRGQDVALRCDPISGHVSLFWYQQALGQGPEFLTYFQNEAQLDKSGLPSDRFFAERPEGSVSTLKIQRTQQEDSAVYLCASSFSTVSITGELFFGEGSRLTVL.

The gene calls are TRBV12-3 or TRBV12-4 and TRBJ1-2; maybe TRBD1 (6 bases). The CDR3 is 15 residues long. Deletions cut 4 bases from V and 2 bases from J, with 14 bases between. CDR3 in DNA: TGTGCCAGCAGTTGGCCCGGACAGAACAACTATGGCTACACCTTC. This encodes CASSWPGQNNYGYTF.

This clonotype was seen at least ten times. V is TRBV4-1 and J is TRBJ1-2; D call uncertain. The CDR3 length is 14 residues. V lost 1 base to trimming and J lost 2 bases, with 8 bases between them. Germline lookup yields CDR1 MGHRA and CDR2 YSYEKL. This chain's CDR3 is CASSQVVSNYGYTF. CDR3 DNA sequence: TGCGCCAGCAGCCAAGTAGTAAGCAACTATGGCTACACCTTC.

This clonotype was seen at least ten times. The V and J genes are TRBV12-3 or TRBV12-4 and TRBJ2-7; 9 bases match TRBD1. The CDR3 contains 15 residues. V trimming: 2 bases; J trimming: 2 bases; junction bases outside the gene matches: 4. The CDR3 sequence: CASSLWTGATYEQYF. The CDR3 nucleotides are TGTGCCAGCAGTTTATGGACAGGGGCTACCTACGAGCAGTACTTC.

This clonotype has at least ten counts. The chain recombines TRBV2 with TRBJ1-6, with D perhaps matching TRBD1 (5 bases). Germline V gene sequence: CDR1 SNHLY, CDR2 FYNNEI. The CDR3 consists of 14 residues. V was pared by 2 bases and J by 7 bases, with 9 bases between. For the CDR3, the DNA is TGTGCCAGCAGTGAACGACAGTCGAATTCACCCCTCCACTTT. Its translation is CASSERQSNSPLHF.

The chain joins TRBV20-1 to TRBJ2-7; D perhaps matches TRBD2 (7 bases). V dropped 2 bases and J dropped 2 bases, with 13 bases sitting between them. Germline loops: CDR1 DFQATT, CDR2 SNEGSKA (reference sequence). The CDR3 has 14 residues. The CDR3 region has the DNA TGCAGTGCTAGATGGGGGGGCTCCCCCTACGAGCAGTACTTC. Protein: CSARWGGSPYEQYF.

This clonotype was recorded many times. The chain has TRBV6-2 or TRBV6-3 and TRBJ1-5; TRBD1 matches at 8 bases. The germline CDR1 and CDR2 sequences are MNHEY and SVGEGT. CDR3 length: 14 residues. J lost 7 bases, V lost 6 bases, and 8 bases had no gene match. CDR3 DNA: TGTGCCAGCAGGCGGACAGGGAATGGACAGCCCCAGCATTTT. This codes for CASRRTGNGQPQHF.

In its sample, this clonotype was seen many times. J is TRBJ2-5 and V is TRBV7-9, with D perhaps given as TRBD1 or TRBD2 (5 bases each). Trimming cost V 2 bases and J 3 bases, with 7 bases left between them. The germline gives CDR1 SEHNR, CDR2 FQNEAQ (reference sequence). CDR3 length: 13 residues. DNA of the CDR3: TGTGCCAGCAGCTTACGGGACGAAGAGACCCAGTACTTC. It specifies CASSLRDEETQYF. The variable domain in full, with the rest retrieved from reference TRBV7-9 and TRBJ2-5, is DTGVSQNPRHKITKRGQNVTFRCDPISEHNRLYWYRQTLGQGPEFLTYFQNEAQLEKSRLLSDRFSAERPKGSFSTLEIQRTEQGDSAMYLCASSLRDEETQYFGPGTRLLVL.